Listed below are T cell receptor beta chains from one sample, sequenced in a study of blood T cells in healthy people across ages. TCRdb recomputed calls from the 5' RACE reads with MiXCR, one row per CDR3 protein. The sample has about 800,000 distinct CDR3 sequences, roughly 25% seen once. A further study also used this sample, focusing on T cells of mothers and their children.

The source material was blood. All receptors come from a boy younger than 18 in good health. The conserved cysteine and the conserved F or W are not part of the CDR3 here.

V: TRBV4-3
CDR3: ASSQTAGGSVEQF

V: TRBV6-2/TRBV6-3
CDR3: ASMLFGGKNIQY

V: TRBV15
CDR3: ATSLRLYRADTQY

V: TRBV5-1
CDR3: ASSPGTAESRDEQF

V: TRBV29-1
CDR3: SAEMDRDYGYT

V: TRBV29-1
CDR3: SVVMGRTYNEQF

V: TRBV13
CDR3: ASGTRGNEQF

V: TRBV6-4
CDR3: ASRDFNTGALGTDTQY

V: TRBV7-9
CDR3: ASSTTTNEKLF

V: TRBV5-1
CDR3: ASSHGQGSYNEQF

V: TRBV29-1
CDR3: SVYEQGAMFTGGLF

V: TRBV18
CDR3: ASSPPIAKNIQY

V: TRBV14
CDR3: TSSQATYEQY

V: TRBV7-9
CDR3: ASSLVGGGNTEAF

V: TRBV7-8
CDR3: ASSSQTSGRGLGSYEQY

V: TRBV13
CDR3: ASSLALAETQY

V: TRBV29-1
CDR3: SVEVRTGGPRTY

V: TRBV20-1
CDR3: SASPVLILAKNIQY

V: TRBV5-6
CDR3: ASSSLGRAGQTQY

V: TRBV12-3/TRBV12-4
CDR3: ASGYTSPPEKLF

V: TRBV12-3/TRBV12-4
CDR3: ASSLDRGTNEKLF

V: TRBV20-1
CDR3: SARDLDRRGTFLSNQPQH

V: TRBV12-3/TRBV12-4
CDR3: ASRQTGFEGTQY

V: TRBV2
CDR3: ASRRDRYQETQY

V: TRBV5-4
CDR3: ASSSPDRTIEQY

V: TRBV2
CDR3: ASLQAGDRETQY

V: TRBV6-1
CDR3: ASSRTGGIFEQY